Listed below are T cell receptor beta chains from one sample, sequenced in a study of T-cell reconstitution after alpha-beta-depleted transplantation in children. TCRdb passed the PCR reads through MiXCR, listing each CDR3 protein once. The table includes about 980,000 distinct CDR3 sequences, about 26% detected once. Sequenced here: PBMCs, mostly from graft donor cells, sampled 360 days after TCRalphabeta/CD19-depleted stem cell transplant. The receptors here all came from a boy less than two years old who had a stem cell transplant for SCID, so the T cells may come from the graft donor. Both conserved end residues are part of each CDR3. The D gene is left open where the match is weak. Only part of the rows carry a size: once, few, many, or a class if the clone is expanded.

V	D	size	J	DNA	CDR3
TRBV7-2	-	-	TRBJ2-7	TGTGCCAGCAGCGCGGGACAACGCTACGAGCAGTACTTC	CASSAGQRYEQYF
TRBV4-2	-	once	TRBJ1-5	TGTGCCAGCAGCCAAGTAGAAAGCAATCAGCCCCAGCATTTT	CASSQVESNQPQHF
TRBV7-6	-	-	TRBJ2-7	TGTGCCAGCAGCTTAGAGGGACCCCGCGAGCAGTACTTC	CASSLEGPREQYF
TRBV11-2	TRBD2	few	TRBJ2-7	TGTGCCAGCAGCAAGGGACTAGCGGGGGCCCGAGACTCCTACGAGCAGTACTTC	CASSKGLAGARDSYEQYF
TRBV28	-	once	TRBJ2-5	TGTGCCAGCAGTTTTCTCCCAGGGGACGGGGGGATGGAGACCCAGTACTTC	CASSFLPGDGGMETQYF
TRBV20-1	-	-	TRBJ1-3	TGCAGTGCTAGGGCAAAGGACGGCCAAGTGGGAAACACCATATATTTT	CSARAKDGQVGNTIYF
TRBV11-2	TRBD1	-	TRBJ2-1	TGTGCCAGCAGGGACAGGGCGCAGTACAATGAGCAGTTCTTC	CASRDRAQYNEQFF
TRBV11-1	TRBD2	-	TRBJ2-3	TGTGCCAGCAGCTTAGCCTCCGGGACTAGCGGCGCCGATACGCAGTATTTT	CASSLASGTSGADTQYF
TRBV12-3/TRBV12-4	-	-	TRBJ2-7	TGTGCCAGCAGTTCGGGACAAGTACGCGAGCAGTACTTC	CASSSGQVREQYF
TRBV6-5	TRBD2	-	TRBJ2-7	TGTGCCAGCAGTTACAGAGGGGAGGGATACGAGCAGTACTTC	CASSYRGEGYEQYF
TRBV10-3	TRBD2	few	TRBJ2-3	TGTGCCATCAGTGAGTCGAAGCGGGAGCTCGCCACAGATACGCAGTATTTT	CAISESKRELATDTQYF
TRBV12-3/TRBV12-4	TRBD2	few	TRBJ2-7	TGTGCCAGCAGCCGCGCCCCGGGGGGCTCCTACGAGCAGTACTTC	CASSRAPGGSYEQYF
TRBV5-1	-	-	TRBJ2-1	TGCGCCAGCAGCCCCTGGGGCCAGGCTTCCTACAATGAGCAGTTCTTC	CASSPWGQASYNEQFF
TRBV4-1	TRBD1	few	TRBJ1-1	TGCGCCAGCAGCCGAATACGACAGGGGGCGAGGACTGAAGCTTTCTTT	CASSRIRQGARTEAFF
TRBV7-9	TRBD2	few	TRBJ2-1	TGTGCCAGCAGCCTAACCCCCGGGGAGCGGGGGGGTGAGCAGTTCTTC	CASSLTPGERGGEQFF
TRBV6-1	TRBD1	-	TRBJ2-7	TGTGCCAGCAGCCCCGACAGGGTACAACGCGAGCAGTACTTC	CASSPDRVQREQYF
TRBV2	TRBD1	-	TRBJ1-1	TGTGCCACTTCAGGGGGCAGAAACACTGAAGCTTTCTTT	CATSGGRNTEAFF
TRBV6-1	TRBD1	few	TRBJ1-6	TGTGCCAGCATCTATAGTGGGACAGGGATGTACTTCCTCCACTTT	CASIYSGTGMYFLHF
TRBV4-1	-	few	TRBJ1-6	TGCGCCAGCAGCCAACCCAGGAGCAAGCCACCCCTCCACTTT	CASSQPRSKPPLHF
TRBV27	-	-	TRBJ1-1	TGTGCCAGCAGAATGGGACCGAACACTGAAGCTTTCTTT	CASRMGPNTEAFF
TRBV2	-	few	TRBJ1-1	TGTGCCAGCAGTACGGACCCGAACACTGAAGCTTTCTTT	CASSTDPNTEAFF
TRBV5-1	TRBD1	-	TRBJ2-3	TGCGCCAGCAGCTTGGCCCCCGGGACAGGGGCAGATACGCAGTATTTT	CASSLAPGTGADTQYF